One T cell receptor (beta chain) is described in this entry. The clone's antigen remains unknown. No base quality values were provided; no much bigger clone lies one nucleotide off. This sample was included in a study of siplizumab effects on memory and regulatory T cells (dated by TCRdb to the late 2010s). Turning to the overall study: The study examined how the anti-CD2 antibody siplizumab affects alloreactive T-cell subsets in allogeneic mixed lymphocyte reactions built from human PBMCs.

The CDR3 sequence holds 15 residues, the cysteine and phenylalanine included. The kept DNA is CDR3 alone, 45 bases in frame from the first base. The germline V gene sets CDR1 to MNHNS and CDR2 to SASEGT. Cut back by 5 bases and 1 base, the V and J ends lie 14 bases apart. Library prep was done by the immunoSEQ multiplex PCR assay. Roughly 10^5 TCR templates per sample were assayed on the deep sequencing platform. Genomic DNA extracted from sorted T cells was used for TCRbeta CDR3 sequencing. For the original study's pipeline: Clonal analysis of TCRbeta CDR3 data was done in the R programming language. Alloreactive CD4+ and CD8+ clones were defined by comparing unstimulated samples with post-reaction CFSE-low samples. Alloreactive CD4+ clones were assigned to regulatory or non-regulatory origin by matching sequences to sorted unstimulated Treg and non-Treg repertoires. TCRdb obtained this table from immuneACCESS and retained in-frame rearrangements with V and J assigned. These tables miss some clones; where compared with another copy, unresolved V genes account for less than half of the shortfall, and the remainder is unexplained. For V, J and clone size, that table is used; D and trimming come from the DNA. This sample comprises about 100,000 clones, 94% of them detected only once. The ten largest clones capture 1% to 1.5% of the sample.

Sorted unstimulated T cells and proliferating T cells recovered from mixed lymphocyte reactions were subjected to TCRbeta CDR3 sequencing. Fresh whole blood from over 8 HLA-typed healthy donors was used to isolate PBMCs. To map where alloreactive clones came from, CD4+ non-regulatory T cells in the unstimulated state were FACS-sorted. The paper as a whole reports these results and caveats: The cumulative frequency of alloreactive sequences that could be traced back to unstimulated CD4+ memory T cells was significantly reduced by siplizumab. Because sequences below about 10^-5 frequency were poorly captured, only a minor fraction of alloreactive clones could be mapped to unstimulated subsets. Unstimulated naive T cells appeared to be more diverse than memory T cells, and naive cells seemed to make a substantial contribution to the alloresponse. Whether proliferating Tregs from siplizumab cultures actually had suppressive function was not functionally confirmed. About 80-96% of proliferating CD4+ or CD8+ clones could not be given a naive or memory phenotype. Among mappable alloreactive CD4+ clones, the Treg-derived fraction averaged around 69% with siplizumab versus 25% to 30% in control reactions.

This sequence was found in a human donor in good health. In this chain, TRBV6-1 is recombined with TRBJ1-2; the best D guess is TRBD1, with 5 bases matching. Sequenced input: non-Treg CD4+ T cells sorted from blood. In light of the paper, this sample's cell subset or site label describes: FACS-sorted unstimulated CD4+ non-regulatory T cells. The CDR3 protein is CASSPGGGVNYGYTF. The DNA is TGTGCCAGCAGTCCCGGGGGGGGAGTTAACTATGGCTACACCTTC.